This T cell receptor beta chain originates from a study of blood T cells in healthy people across ages. This clonotype occurred a few times. Each donor's blood draw was approximately 10 milliliters of peripheral blood. Primers used in a second PCR of about 7 to 12 cycles were a sample-barcoded 5' primer and a J-beta primer mix. One entry per CDR3 protein results from TCRdb running MiXCR on the 5' RACE reads. The data show around 1,700,000 distinct CDR3 sequences, 28% seen once. Germline V gene sequence: CDR1 DFQATT, CDR2 SNEGSKA (reference sequence). V lost 0 bases to trimming and J lost 0 bases, with 14 bases between them. The CDR3 extends over 16 amino acids.

This sequence joins TRBV20-1 and TRBJ1-1; D gene ambiguous. The clonotype originates from a woman aged 30 to 39 in good health. Specimen: blood. CDR3 loop: CSARDPATPMNTEAFF. CDR3 sequence (DNA): TGCAGTGCTAGAGATCCGGCCACGCCTATGAACACTGAAGCTTTCTTT.